The T cell receptor beta chain described here comes from a study of post-analysis software for immune sequencing data. Notes on the study in general: Several TRBV segments (TRBV5-6, TRBV5-1 and TRBV20-1 among them) occurred more frequently in patients than in controls.

Libraries were made from TCR beta cDNA, and they carried unique molecular identifiers. The authors obtained 500,000 to 600,000 cDNA molecules from roughly 1.1 to 9.2 million T cells. TCRdb processed the PCR reads anew with MiXCR; each CDR3 protein has one entry. Found here are hundreds of thousands of distinct CDR3 sequences, 25% to 30% of them singletons; the top ten hold around 0.55%. With regard to this clonotype: The antigen is undetermined.

The length of the CDR3 is 15 residues. V was pared by 1 base and J by 7 bases, with 14 bases between. Germline-derived CDR1 and CDR2 are DFQATT and SNEGSKA (reference sequence). This chain connects TRBV20-1 to TRBJ1-6; D perhaps matches TRBD1 (6 bases). Sequencing was performed on blood. This TCR was recovered from a girl between 5 and 17 years old with multiple sclerosis. CDR3 nucleotide sequence: TGCAGTGCTAGAGGGACAGCAGCTTCAAATTCACCCCTCCACTTT. Amino acid sequence: CSARGTAASNSPLHF.